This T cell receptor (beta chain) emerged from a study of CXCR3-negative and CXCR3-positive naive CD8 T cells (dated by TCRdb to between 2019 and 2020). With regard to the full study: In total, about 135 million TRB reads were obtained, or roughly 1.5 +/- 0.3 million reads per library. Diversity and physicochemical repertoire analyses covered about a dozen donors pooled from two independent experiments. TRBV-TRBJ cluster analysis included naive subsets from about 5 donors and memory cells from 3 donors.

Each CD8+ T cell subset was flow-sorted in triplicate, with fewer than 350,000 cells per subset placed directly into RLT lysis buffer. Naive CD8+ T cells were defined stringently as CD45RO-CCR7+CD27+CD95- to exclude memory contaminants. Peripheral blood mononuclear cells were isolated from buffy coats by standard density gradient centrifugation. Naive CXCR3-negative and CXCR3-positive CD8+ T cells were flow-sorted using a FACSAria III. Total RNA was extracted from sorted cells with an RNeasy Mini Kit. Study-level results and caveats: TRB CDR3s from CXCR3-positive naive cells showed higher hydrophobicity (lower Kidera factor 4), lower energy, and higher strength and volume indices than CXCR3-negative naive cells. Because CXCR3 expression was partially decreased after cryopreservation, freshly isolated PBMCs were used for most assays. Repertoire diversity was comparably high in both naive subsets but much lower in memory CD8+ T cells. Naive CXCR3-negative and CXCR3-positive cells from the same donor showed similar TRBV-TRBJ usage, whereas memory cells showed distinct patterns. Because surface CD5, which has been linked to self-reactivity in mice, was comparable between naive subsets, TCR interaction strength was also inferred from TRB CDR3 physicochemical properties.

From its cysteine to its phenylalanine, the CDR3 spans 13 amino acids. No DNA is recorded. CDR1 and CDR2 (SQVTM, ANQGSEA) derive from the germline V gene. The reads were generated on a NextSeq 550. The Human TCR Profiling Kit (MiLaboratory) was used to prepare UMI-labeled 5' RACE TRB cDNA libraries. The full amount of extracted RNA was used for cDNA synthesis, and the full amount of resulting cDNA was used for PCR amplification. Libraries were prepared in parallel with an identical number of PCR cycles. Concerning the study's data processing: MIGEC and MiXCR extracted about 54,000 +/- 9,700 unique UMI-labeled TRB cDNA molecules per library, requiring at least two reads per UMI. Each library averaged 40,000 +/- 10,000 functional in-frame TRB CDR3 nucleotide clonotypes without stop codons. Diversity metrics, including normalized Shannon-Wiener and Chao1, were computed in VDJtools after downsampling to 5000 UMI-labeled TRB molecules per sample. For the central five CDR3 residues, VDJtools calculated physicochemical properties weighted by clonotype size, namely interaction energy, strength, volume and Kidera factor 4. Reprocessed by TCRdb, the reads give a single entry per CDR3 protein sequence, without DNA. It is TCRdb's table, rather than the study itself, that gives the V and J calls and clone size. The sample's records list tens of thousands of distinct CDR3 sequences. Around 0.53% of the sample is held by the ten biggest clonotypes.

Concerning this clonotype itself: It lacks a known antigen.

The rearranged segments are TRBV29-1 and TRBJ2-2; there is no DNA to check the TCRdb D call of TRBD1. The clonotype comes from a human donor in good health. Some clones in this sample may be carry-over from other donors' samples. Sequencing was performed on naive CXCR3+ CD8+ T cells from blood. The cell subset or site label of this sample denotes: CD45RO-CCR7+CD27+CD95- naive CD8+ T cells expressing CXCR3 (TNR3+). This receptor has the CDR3 CSAWTGNTGELFF.